The 14 T cell receptor beta chains listed next were all sequenced from one sample in a study of early T cells in non-severe SARS-CoV-2 infection. In TCRdb, the 5' RACE reads were re-called with MiXCR into one record per CDR3 protein. The top ten hold about a tenth of the sample, which has under 65,000 distinct CDR3 sequences, 13% seen once. The sequenced sample was whole blood, obtained at baseline. The receptor set was obtained from an adult who was a healthcare worker with PCR-confirmed SARS-CoV-2 infection or an uninfected control (not recorded which).

In this sample, this clonotype turned up many times. The chain carries TRBV20-1 and TRBJ1-6, with D hard to call. V dropped 0 bases and J dropped 10 bases, with 19 bases sitting between them. This CDR3 spans 16 amino acids. Per germline, CDR1 DFQATT and CDR2 SNEGSKA (reference sequence). The CDR3 loop is CSARDNLGRRRSPLHF. For the CDR3, the DNA is TGCAGTGCTAGAGATAACCTTGGCCGGCGGCGCTCACCCCTCCACTTT.

This clonotype was seen a handful of times. This chain links TRBV7-3 with TRBJ1-5, with D perhaps TRBD1 (6 bases). The CDR3 has 15 residues. V lost 5 bases and J 1 base, leaving 12 bases between the germline ends. Per germline, CDR1 SGHTA and CDR2 FQGTGA. The CDR3 spells CASSQQGGSNQPQHF. The CDR3 nucleotides read TGTGCCAGCAGCCAACAGGGAGGGAGCAATCAGCCCCAGCATTTT.

V and J are TRBV7-6 and TRBJ2-3, with 8 bases lining up with TRBD2. The junction had 7 bases not matched to a gene; V was cut back by 1 base and J by 4 bases. This CDR3 has 16 amino acids. Germline values: CDR1 SGHVS, CDR2 FNYEAQ. CDR3 sequence reads: CASSLGAGGAPDTQYF. The CDR3 nucleotides read TGTGCCAGCAGCTTAGGAGCCGGGGGGGCACCAGATACGCAGTATTTT.

This chain uses TRBV29-1 with TRBJ2-5; the D call may be TRBD1 or TRBD2 (6 bases each). The CDR3 length is 11 residues. Per the germline V gene, CDR1 is SQVTM and CDR2 is ANQGSEA. V was pared by 6 bases and J by 8 bases, with 13 bases between. The CDR3 loop reads CSVRTGATQYF. CDR3 nucleotide sequence: TGCAGCGTGCGAACGGGGGCAACCCAGTACTTC.

This clonotype was observed a few times. The rearrangement joins TRBV27 to TRBJ2-1, with unresolved D. Trimming stripped 4 bases from V and 7 bases from J, with 14 bases between. Germline CDR1 is MNHEY and CDR2 is SMNVEV (reference sequence). CDR3 length equals 14 residues. The CDR3 loop is CASSSARTLNEQFF. Written as DNA, the CDR3 is TGTGCCAGCAGTTCCGCTAGGACGTTAAATGAGCAGTTCTTC.

There are many counts of this clonotype. This CDR3 reads CSAPGTVKNIQYF. In nucleotides, the CDR3 is TGCAGTGCCCCCGGGACAGTGAAAAACATTCAGTACTTC. This chain uses TRBV20-1 with TRBJ2-4; TRBD1 agrees at 7 bases. This CDR3 has 13 residues. Germline CDR1 DFQATT, CDR2 SNEGSKA (reference sequence). Trimming removed 6 bases from V and 4 bases from J; junction bases left unmatched: 6.

This clonotype occurred many times. The rearrangement links TRBV7-6 to TRBJ2-3; D gene ambiguous. The CDR3 extends over 15 amino acids. Germline V gives CDR1 SGHVS, CDR2 FNYEAQ. V lost 1 base and J lost 0, with 8 bases in between. The CDR3 region has the DNA TGTGCCAGCAGCTTAGGCAGCCATAGCACAGATACGCAGTATTTT. Its translation: CASSLGSHSTDTQYF.

This clonotype was detected many times. V gene TRBV7-3 combines with J gene TRBJ2-1, with 7 bases fitting TRBD1. V shed 6 bases and J 0 bases; nucleotides not matched to a gene: 5. The CDR3 is 15 residues long. Germline values: CDR1 SGHTA, CDR2 FQGTGA. This CDR3 is CASRPTGASYNEQFF. The CDR3, as DNA: TGTGCCAGCAGGCCTACAGGGGCCTCCTACAATGAGCAGTTCTTC.

This rearrangement joins TRBV20-1 to TRBJ2-5, with D unresolved. CDR1 and CDR2 from the germline V gene are DFQATT and SNEGSKA (reference sequence). CDR3 length: 11 residues. The V and J ends lost 5 bases and 4 bases respectively, with 8 bases between them. The DNA of the CDR3 is TGCAGTGCTCCCGCCCCAGAGACCCAGTACTTC. Its translation: CSAPAPETQYF.

This clonotype was picked up many times. V gene TRBV9 combines with J gene TRBJ1-2; 7 bases are shared with TRBD1. The germline CDR1 and CDR2 sequences are SGDLS and YYNGEE. There are 13 residues in the CDR3. Germline trimming cut 4 bases from V and 7 bases from J; bases unmatched to any gene: 7. Here the CDR3 DNA reads TGTGCCAGCAGCTCCTGGACAGGTGGTGGCTACACCTTC. Residues: CASSSWTGGGYTF.

The gene calls are TRBV20-1 and TRBJ1-3; D gene uncertain. This CDR3 has 15 amino acids. V was cut by 1 base and J by 0 bases, with 10 bases left in between. From germline, CDR1 is DFQATT and CDR2 SNEGSKA (reference sequence). CDR3 protein: CSARGGGNSGNTIYF. CDR3 in DNA: TGCAGTGCTAGAGGAGGAGGGAACTCTGGAAACACCATATATTTT.

This clonotype came up once. The chain uses TRBV10-3 and TRBJ2-7; D gene uncertain. The germline V gene encodes CDR1 ENHRY and CDR2 SYGVKD. The ends were cut back, 0 bases at V and 4 bases at J, with 10 bases in the middle. The CDR3 consists of 14 residues. Here the CDR3 reads CAISESGGLYEQYF. The CDR3 bases are TGTGCCATCAGTGAGTCAGGCGGCCTGTACGAGCAGTACTTC.

The CDR3 sequence: CASRREGWETEAFF. As DNA, the CDR3 is TGCGCCAGCAGGCGAGAGGGGTGGGAGACTGAAGCTTTCTTT. The genes are TRBV5-1 and TRBJ1-1, with D possibly matching TRBD1 (5 bases). The V gene's germline CDR1 is SGHRS and CDR2 YFSETQ. V shed 5 bases and J shed 5 bases, with 16 bases lying between them. The CDR3 is made up of 14 amino acids. Together with reference TRBV5-1 and TRBJ1-1, the CDR3 gives the full variable domain: KAGVTQTPRYLIKTRGQQVTLSCSPISGHRSVSWYQQTPGQGLQFLFEYFSETQRNKGNFPGRFSGRQFSNSRSEMNVSTLELGDSALYLCASRREGWETEAFFGQGTRLTVV.

The chain recombines TRBV30 with TRBJ1-6; perhaps TRBD1 as D (6 bases). This CDR3 contains 14 residues. V dropped 0 bases and J dropped 7 bases, with 10 bases sitting between them. Germline CDR1 is GTSNPN and CDR2 is SVGIG (reference sequence). CDR3 DNA: TGTGCCTGGAGTGTGCAGGGGTGGAATTCACCCCTCCACTTT. This gives the protein CAWSVQGWNSPLHF.